Below, 9 T cell receptor beta chains from the same sample are listed, as sequenced in a study of cytomegalovirus exposure and HLA in healthy donors. The study ran its PCR with 60 Vbeta and 13 Jbeta primers. Sequencing was performed with immunoSEQ multiplex PCR; in TCRdb, only in-frame clones are kept and a portion is missing. Across tens of thousands of clones, the top ten clones capture under 8% of the sample. The source material was PBMCs. These receptors were collected from a man younger than 40 in good health and CMV-seronegative.

V usage is TRBV7-9 and J usage is TRBJ1-2, with D perhaps TRBD1 (6 bases). The CDR3 spans 13 residues. CDR1 and CDR2 (germline): SEHNR, FQNEAQ (reference sequence). Trimming removed 4 bases at V and 7 bases at J, with 13 bases between. The CDR3 is CASSSDSGGGYTF. The CDR3 nucleotides are TGTGCCAGCAGCTCGGACAGCGGGGGTGGCTACACCTTC. Full variable domain (remainder filled in from reference TRBV7-9 and TRBJ1-2): DTGVSQNPRHKITKRGQNVTFRCDPISEHNRLYWYRQTLGQGPEFLTYFQNEAQLEKSRLLSDRFSAERPKGSFSTLEIQRTEQGDSAMYLCASSSDSGGGYTFGSGTRLTVV.

The chain uses TRBV9 and TRBJ2-2, with TRBD1 matching 8 bases. CDR1 and CDR2 from the germline V gene are SGDLS and YYNGEE. The CDR3 extends over 15 amino acids. The V and J ends lost 4 bases and 0 bases, in that order; junction bases with no gene match: 2. The CDR3 protein is CASSLQGANTGELFF. Here the CDR3 DNA reads TGTGCCAGCAGCTTACAGGGGGCGAACACCGGGGAGCTGTTTTTT.

The rearrangement uses TRBV6-6 and TRBJ2-1; D is possibly TRBD1 (5 bases). V was trimmed by 6 bases and J by 2 bases, leaving 17 bases between them. This CDR3 region has 16 residues. Per germline, CDR1 MNHNY and CDR2 SVGAGI (reference sequence). CDR3 bases: TGTGCCAGCAGCCTAATCCAGGGTCAACCCTACAATGAGCAGTTCTTC. Translated: CASSLIQGQPYNEQFF.

Frequency places this clone as medium-sized (0.01 to 0.1%). The rearrangement joins TRBV10-2 to TRBJ1-2, with D maybe TRBD1 (5 bases). With 5 bases removed from V and 4 bases from J, the gap between germline ends came to 11 bases. The CDR3 has 13 amino acids. Germline V gene lookup returns CDR1 WSHSY and CDR2 SAAADI. CDR3 DNA: TGCGCCAGCAGTACCGGGGACTTCTATGGCTACACCTTC. It yields the protein CASSTGDFYGYTF.

This chain joins TRBV7-2 and TRBJ2-7, with D unclear. V was trimmed by 2 bases and J by 0 bases, leaving 8 bases between them. The length of the CDR3 is 14 residues. Germline V CDR1 and CDR2: SGHTA, FQGNSA. As DNA, the CDR3 is TGTGCCAGCAGCTTAAACCGAGTCTCCTACGAGCAGTACTTC. This gives the protein CASSLNRVSYEQYF.

V gene TRBV5-1 combines with J gene TRBJ1-6, with 9 nucleotides matching TRBD1. Germline V gene sequence: CDR1 SGHRS, CDR2 YFSETQ. This CDR3 is built from 14 residues. The V segment lost 0 bases and the J segment 14 bases; nucleotides outside the gene matches: 6. CDR3 bases: TGCGCCAGCAGCTTGGGTGGGACAGGGTCAACCCTCCACTTT. This encodes CASSLGGTGSTLHF.

On this clone itself: Mismatch with germline at one junction end may stem from a read error. The sample holds other DNA sequences that translate to the same CDR3. The chain joins TRBV12-5 to TRBJ1-6, with 7 bases that match TRBD1. Germline CDR1 LGHNT, CDR2 FRNRAP. The CDR3 covers 15 residues. The CDR3 region has the DNA TGTGCTAGTGGTTTCGGGGACAGTTATAATTCACCCCTACACTTT. Its protein is CASGFGDSYNSPLHF.

The V call is TRBV18, the J call TRBJ2-5; possibly TRBD1 for D (6 bases). Trimming pared 6 bases from V and 1 base from J, leaving 15 bases between. Germline-derived CDR1 and CDR2 are KGHSH and LQKENI. CDR3 length: 15 amino acids. This chain's CDR3 is CASSALQGIQETQYF. The DNA of the CDR3 is TGTGCCAGCTCGGCCTTACAGGGAATCCAAGAGACCCAGTACTTC.

The chain has TRBV6-6 and TRBJ1-4; 7 bases match TRBD1. The V and J ends lost 5 bases and 3 bases, in that order; junction bases with no gene match: 6. The CDR3 covers 15 residues. Germline CDR1 MNHNY, CDR2 SVGAGI (reference sequence). CDR3 nucleotides: TGTGCCAGCAGTATAGACAGGGCCTCTAATGAAAAACTGTTTTTT. Translation gives CASSIDRASNEKLFF.